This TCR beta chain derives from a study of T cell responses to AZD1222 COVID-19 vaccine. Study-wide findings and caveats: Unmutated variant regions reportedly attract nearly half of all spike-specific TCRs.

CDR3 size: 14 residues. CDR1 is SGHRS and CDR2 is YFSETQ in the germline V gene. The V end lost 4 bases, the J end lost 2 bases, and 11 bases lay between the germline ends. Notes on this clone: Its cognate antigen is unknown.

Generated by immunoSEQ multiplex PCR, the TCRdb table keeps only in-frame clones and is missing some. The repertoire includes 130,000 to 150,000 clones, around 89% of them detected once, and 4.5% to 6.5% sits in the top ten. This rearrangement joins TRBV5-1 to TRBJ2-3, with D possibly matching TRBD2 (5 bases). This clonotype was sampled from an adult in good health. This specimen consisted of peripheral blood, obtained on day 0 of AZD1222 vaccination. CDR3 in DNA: TGCGCCAGCAGCGCGGGTCCCCCCACAGATACGCAGTATTTT. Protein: CASSAGPPTDTQYF.